This T cell receptor beta chain appears in the sequencing data of a study of PD-1 blockade in classical Hodgkin lymphoma. Every patient relapsed after autologous stem cell transplantation, and brentuximab vedotin exposure varied. Study findings and constraints: Newly diagnosed patients reportedly had lower baseline TCR diversity than healthy donors.

The table came from immunoSEQ multiplex PCR; TCRdb's copy has only in-frame clones and leaves some out. The table includes 95,000 to 100,000 clones, 80% to 90% detected once. Germline V gene sequence: CDR1 SGHRS, CDR2 YFSETQ. The CDR3 totals 13 residues. Trimming cost V 0 bases and J 3 bases, with 5 bases left between them. Notes on this clone: Its antigen remains unidentified.

The source material was peripheral blood mononuclear cells (PBMCs), sampled before the second cycle of nivolumab. The rearrangement uses TRBV5-1 and TRBJ2-3; D uncertain. This TCR derives from a human donor with classical Hodgkin lymphoma. CDR3 nucleotide sequence: TGCGCCAGCAGCTTGGTTTCGACAGATACGCAGTATTTT. Translation gives CASSLVSTDTQYF.